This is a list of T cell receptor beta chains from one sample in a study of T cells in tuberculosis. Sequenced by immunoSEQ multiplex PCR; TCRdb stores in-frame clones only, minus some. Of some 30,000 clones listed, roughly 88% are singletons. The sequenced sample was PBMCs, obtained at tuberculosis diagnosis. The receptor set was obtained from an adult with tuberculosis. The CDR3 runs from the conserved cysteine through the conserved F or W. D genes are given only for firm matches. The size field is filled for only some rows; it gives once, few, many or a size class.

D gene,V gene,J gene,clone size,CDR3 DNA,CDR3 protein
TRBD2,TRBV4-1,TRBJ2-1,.,TGCGCCAGCAGCCAAGGACTAGCGGGACATTGGGGCAATGAGCAGTTCTTC,CASSQGLAGHWGNEQFF
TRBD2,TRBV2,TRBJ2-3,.,TGTGCCAGCAGTGAAGGTCCGGGGGGGCCCACAGATACGCAGTATTTT,CASSEGPGGPTDTQYF
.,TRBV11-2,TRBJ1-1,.,TGTGCCAGCAGCCTAGGTTTGGCGGTCACTGAAGCTTTCTTT,CASSLGLAVTEAFF
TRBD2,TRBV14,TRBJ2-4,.,TGTGCCAGCAGCCAAGAGGATGGTAGCGGGAGATTGGCCAAAAACATTCAGTACTTC,CASSQEDGSGRLAKNIQYF
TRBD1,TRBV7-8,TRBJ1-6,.,TGTGCCAGCAGCCTCCTCGACAGGGTCCCTCCACCCCTCCACTTT,CASSLLDRVPPPLHF
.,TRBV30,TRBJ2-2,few,TGTGCCTGGGCCACAGGGTTCGGGCTCGGGGAGCTGTTTTTT,CAWATGFGLGELFF
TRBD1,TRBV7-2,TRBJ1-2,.,TGTGTCAGCAGCTTATCCACAGGGGTCTTAAGCTACACCTTC,CVSSLSTGVLSYTF
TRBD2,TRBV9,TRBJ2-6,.,TGTGCCAGCAGCGCGGGAGGGCAGGTGAACTCTGGGGCCAACGTCCTGACTTTC,CASSAGGQVNSGANVLTF
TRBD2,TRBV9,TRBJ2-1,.,TGTGCCAGCAGCCCCGGTTTACAAGCGGGGGGGCTTAATGAGCAGTTCTTC,CASSPGLQAGGLNEQFF
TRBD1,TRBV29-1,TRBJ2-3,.,TGCAGCGTCGATGGACAGGTGGATACGCAGTATTTT,CSVDGQVDTQYF
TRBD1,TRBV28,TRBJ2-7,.,TGTGCCAGCAGTTTCTCATCGGGGACAGGGACCGAGCAGTACTTC,CASSFSSGTGTEQYF
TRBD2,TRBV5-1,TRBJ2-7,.,TGCGCCAGCAGGATAAGCGGGGCCTCACGCTCCTACGAGCAGTACTTC,CASRISGASRSYEQYF
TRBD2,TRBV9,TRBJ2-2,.,TGTGCCAGCAGCCCCCATACTAGCGGGCCTAACACCGGGGAGCTGTTTTTT,CASSPHTSGPNTGELFF
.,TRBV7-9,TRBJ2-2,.,TGTGCCAGCAGCTTTTGTCGGTCCTCGAACACCGGGGAGCTGTTTTTT,CASSFCRSSNTGELFF
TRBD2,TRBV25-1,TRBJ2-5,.,TGTGCCAGCAGTGAGGGACTAGCCAAAGAGACCCAGTACTTC,CASSEGLAKETQYF
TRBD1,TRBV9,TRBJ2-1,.,TGTGCCAGCAGCGCAACAGGGGATCGGTACAATGAGCAGTTCTTC,CASSATGDRYNEQFF
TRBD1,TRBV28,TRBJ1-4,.,TGTGCCAGCACCAGGGGGACAGTACCAACTAATGAAAAACTGTTTTTT,CASTRGTVPTNEKLFF
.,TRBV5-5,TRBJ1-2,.,TGTGCCAGCAGCTTGGAGTTTGGCTCCTCTCCTAACTATGGCTACACCTTC,CASSLEFGSSPNYGYTF
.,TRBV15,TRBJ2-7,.,TGTGCCACCAGCAGAGATTTAATAGGACAAGGTTACGAGCAGTACTTC,CATSRDLIGQGYEQYF
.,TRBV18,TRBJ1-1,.,TGTGCCAGCTCACCCCCCGAGGGATCGAACACTGAAGCTTTCTTT,CASSPPEGSNTEAFF
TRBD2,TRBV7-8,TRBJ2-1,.,TGTGCCAGCAGCTCCCTTAGCGGGGAAACCAACAATGAGCAGTTCTTC,CASSSLSGETNNEQFF
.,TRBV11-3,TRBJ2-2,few,TGTGCCAGCAGCTTAGCCAGGACCGGGGAGCTGTTTTTT,CASSLARTGELFF
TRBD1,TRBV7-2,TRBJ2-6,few,TGTGCCAGCAGCTGGGGACAGGCTCGCTCCTCTGGGGCCAACGTCCTGACTTTC,CASSWGQARSSGANVLTF
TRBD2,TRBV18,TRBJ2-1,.,TGTGCCAGCTCACTGCGGACTAGCGGGGGCGATGAGCAGTTCTTC,CASSLRTSGGDEQFF
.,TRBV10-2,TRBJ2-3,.,TGCGCCAGCAGTGAGTGGGGGCGCTCCGCAGATACGCAGTATTTT,CASSEWGRSADTQYF
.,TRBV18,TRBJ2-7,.,TGTGCCAGCAAAACAGACACCTACGAGCAGTACTTC,CASKTDTYEQYF
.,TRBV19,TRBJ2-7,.,TGTGCCAGTAGTATAGATCTAGCGTTACCCTACGAGCAGTACTTC,CASSIDLALPYEQYF
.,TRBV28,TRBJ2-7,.,TGTGCCAGCAGTGATGACAGGATTTCGCAGTACTTC,CASSDDRISQYF
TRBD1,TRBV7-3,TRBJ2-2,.,TGTGCCAGCAGCTCTACAGGGGGCCGTGGCGGGGAGCTGTTTTTT,CASSSTGGRGGELFF
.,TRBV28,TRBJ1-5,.,TGTGCCAGCAGACTCGGTCAGGGCTATCAGCCCCAGCATTTT,CASRLGQGYQPQHF
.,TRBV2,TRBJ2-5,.,TGTGCCACCTCTCTAGGGAGAGAGACCCAGTACTTC,CATSLGRETQYF
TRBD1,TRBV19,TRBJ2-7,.,TGTGCCAGTAAGGGGACAGGGGCGTACGAGCAGTACTTC,CASKGTGAYEQYF
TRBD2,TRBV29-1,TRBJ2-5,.,TGCAGCGCTGACCCGGGGGGGCGTGAGACCCAGTACTTC,CSADPGGRETQYF